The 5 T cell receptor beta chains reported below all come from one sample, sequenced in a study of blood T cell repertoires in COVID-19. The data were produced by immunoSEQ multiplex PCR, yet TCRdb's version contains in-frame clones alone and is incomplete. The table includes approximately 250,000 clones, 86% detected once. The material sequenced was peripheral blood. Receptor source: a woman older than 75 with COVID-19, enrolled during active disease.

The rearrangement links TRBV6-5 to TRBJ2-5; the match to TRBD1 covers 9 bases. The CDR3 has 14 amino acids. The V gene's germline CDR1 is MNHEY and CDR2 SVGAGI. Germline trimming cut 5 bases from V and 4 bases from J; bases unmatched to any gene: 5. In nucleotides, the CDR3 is TGTGCCAGCAGTCCACAGGGGGCGCGAGAGACCCAGTACTTC. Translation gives CASSPQGARETQYF.

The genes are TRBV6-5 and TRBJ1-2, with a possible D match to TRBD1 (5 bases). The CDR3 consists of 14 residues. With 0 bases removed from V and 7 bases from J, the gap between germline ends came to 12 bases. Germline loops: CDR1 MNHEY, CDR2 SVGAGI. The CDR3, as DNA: TGTGCCAGCAGTTACTCGGGATTCGGGGGTGGCTACACCTTC. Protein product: CASSYSGFGGGYTF.

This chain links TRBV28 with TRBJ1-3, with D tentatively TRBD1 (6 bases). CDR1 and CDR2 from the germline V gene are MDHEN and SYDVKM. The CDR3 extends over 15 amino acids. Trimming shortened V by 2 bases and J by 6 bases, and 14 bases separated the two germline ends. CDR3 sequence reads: CASSLGGQLVNTIYF. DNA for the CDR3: TGTGCCAGCAGTTTAGGTGGACAGCTAGTAAACACCATATATTTT.

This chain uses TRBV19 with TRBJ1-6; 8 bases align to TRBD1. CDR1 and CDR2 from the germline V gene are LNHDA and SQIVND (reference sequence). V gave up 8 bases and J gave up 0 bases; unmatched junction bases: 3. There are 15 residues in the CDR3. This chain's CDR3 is CASSGQGSYNSPLHF. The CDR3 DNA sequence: TGTGCCAGTTCCGGACAGGGCTCCTATAATTCACCCCTCCACTTT. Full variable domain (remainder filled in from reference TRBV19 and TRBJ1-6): DGGITQSPKYLFRKEGQNVTLSCEQNLNHDAMYWYRQDPGQGLRLIYYSQIVNDFQKGDIAEGYSVSREKKESFPLTVTSAQKNPTAFYLCASSGQGSYNSPLHFGNGTRLTVT.

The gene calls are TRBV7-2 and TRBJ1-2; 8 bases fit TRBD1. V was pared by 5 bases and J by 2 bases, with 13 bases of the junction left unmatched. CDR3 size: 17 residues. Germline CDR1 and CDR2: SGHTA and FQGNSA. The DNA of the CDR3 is TGTGCCAGCAGCAATCCGGGACAGGTACCTAGGAACTATGGCTACACCTTC. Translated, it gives CASSNPGQVPRNYGYTF.